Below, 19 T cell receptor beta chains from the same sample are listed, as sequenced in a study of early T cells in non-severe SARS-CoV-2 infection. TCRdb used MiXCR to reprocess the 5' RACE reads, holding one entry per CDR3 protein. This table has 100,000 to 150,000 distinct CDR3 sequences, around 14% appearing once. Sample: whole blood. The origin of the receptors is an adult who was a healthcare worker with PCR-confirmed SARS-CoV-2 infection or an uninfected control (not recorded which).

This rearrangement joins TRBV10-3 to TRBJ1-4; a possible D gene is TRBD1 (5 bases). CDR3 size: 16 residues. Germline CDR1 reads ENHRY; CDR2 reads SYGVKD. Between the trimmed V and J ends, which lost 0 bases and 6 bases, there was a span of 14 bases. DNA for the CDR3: TGTGCCATCAGTGAGTCTTCGGCAGGGATGGATGAAAAACTGTTTTTT. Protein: CAISESSAGMDEKLFF.

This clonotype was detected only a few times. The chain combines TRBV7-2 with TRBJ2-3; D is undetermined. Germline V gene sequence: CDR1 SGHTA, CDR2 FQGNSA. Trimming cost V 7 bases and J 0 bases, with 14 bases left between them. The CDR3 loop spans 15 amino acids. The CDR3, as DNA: TGTGCCAGCACTGCTCCTAGTCGGAGCACAGATACGCAGTATTTT. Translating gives CASTAPSRSTDTQYF.

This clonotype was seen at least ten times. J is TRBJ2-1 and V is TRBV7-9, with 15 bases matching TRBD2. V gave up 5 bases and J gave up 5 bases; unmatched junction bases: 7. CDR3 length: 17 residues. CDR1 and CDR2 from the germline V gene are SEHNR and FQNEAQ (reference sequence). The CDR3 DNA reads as TGTGCCAGCAGCCCGGGACTAGCGGGGGGCCTCCACAATGAGCAGTTCTTC. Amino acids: CASSPGLAGGLHNEQFF.

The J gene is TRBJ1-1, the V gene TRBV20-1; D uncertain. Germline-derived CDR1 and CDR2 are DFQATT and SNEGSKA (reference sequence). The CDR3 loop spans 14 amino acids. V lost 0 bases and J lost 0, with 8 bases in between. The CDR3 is CSARDGSMNTEAFF. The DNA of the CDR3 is TGCAGTGCTAGAGATGGCAGCATGAACACTGAAGCTTTCTTT.

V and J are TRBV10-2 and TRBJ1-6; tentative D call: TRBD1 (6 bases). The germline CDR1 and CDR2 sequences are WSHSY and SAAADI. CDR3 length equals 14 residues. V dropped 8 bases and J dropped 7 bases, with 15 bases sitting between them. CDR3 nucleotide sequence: TGCGCCAGCGGAACCGGACAGTCCAATTCACCCCTCCACTTT. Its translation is CASGTGQSNSPLHF.

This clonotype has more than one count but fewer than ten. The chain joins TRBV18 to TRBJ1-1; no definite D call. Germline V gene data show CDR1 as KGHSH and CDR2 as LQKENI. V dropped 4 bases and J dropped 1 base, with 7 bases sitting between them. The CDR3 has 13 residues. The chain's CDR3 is CASSRQENTEAFF. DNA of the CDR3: TGTGCCAGCTCACGTCAGGAGAACACTGAAGCTTTCTTT.

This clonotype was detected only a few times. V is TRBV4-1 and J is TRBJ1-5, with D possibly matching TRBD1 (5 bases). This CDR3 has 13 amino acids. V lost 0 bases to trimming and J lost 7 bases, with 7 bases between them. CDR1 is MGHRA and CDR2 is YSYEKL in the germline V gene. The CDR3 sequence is CASSQETGQPQHF. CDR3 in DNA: TGCGCCAGCAGCCAAGAAACAGGCCAGCCCCAGCATTTT.

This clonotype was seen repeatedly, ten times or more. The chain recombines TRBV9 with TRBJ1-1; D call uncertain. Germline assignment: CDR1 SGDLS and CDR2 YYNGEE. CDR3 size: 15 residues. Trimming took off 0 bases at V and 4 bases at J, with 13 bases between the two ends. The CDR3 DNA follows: TGTGCCAGCAGCGTAGCCTCCTCCTTTGGCACTGAAGCTTTCTTT. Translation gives CASSVASSFGTEAFF.

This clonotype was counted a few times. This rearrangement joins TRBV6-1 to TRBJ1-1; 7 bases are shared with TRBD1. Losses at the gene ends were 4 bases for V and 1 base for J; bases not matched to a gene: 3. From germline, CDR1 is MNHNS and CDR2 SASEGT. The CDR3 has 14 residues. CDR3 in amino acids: CASSAGQQNTEAFF. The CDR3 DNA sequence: TGTGCCAGCAGTGCGGGACAGCAGAACACTGAAGCTTTCTTT.

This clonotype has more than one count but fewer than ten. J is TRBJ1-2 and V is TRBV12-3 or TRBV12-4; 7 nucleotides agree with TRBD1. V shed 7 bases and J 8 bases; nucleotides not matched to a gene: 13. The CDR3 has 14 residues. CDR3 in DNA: TGTGCCAGCACTCGACAGGGACCCGACGGCGGCTACACCTTC. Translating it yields CASTRQGPDGGYTF.

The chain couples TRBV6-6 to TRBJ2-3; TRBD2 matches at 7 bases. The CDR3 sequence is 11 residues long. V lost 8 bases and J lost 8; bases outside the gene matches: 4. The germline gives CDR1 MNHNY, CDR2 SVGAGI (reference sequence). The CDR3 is CASVAGSTQYF. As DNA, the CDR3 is TGTGCCAGCGTAGCGGGCAGTACGCAGTATTTT.

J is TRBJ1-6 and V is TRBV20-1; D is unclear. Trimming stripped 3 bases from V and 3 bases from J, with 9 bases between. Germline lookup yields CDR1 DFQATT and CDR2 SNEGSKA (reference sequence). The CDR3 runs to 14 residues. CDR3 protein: CSARDGDYNSPLHF. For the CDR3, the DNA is TGCAGTGCTAGGGACGGCGACTATAATTCACCCCTCCACTTT.

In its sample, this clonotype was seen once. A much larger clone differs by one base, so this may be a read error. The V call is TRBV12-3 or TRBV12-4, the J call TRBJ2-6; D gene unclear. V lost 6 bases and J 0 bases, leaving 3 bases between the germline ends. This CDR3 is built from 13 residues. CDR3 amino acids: CASRTSGANVLTF. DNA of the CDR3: TGTGCCAGCAGAACCTCTGGGGCCAACGTCCTGACTTTC.

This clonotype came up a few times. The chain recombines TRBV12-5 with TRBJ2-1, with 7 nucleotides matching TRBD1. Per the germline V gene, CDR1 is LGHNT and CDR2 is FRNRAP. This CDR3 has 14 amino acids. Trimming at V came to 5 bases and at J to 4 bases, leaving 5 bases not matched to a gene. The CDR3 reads CASGRQGGYNEQFF. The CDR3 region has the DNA TGTGCTAGTGGTCGACAGGGTGGGTACAATGAGCAGTTCTTC.

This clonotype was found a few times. CDR3 amino acids: CATTGGSNTEAFF. Here the CDR3 DNA reads TGTGCCACAACGGGGGGCTCGAACACTGAAGCTTTCTTT. The chain joins TRBV10-3 to TRBJ1-1; TRBD1 might be the D (6 bases). The CDR3 has 13 amino acids. Trimming removed 10 bases at V and 1 base at J, with 13 bases between. Germline V gives CDR1 ENHRY, CDR2 SYGVKD.

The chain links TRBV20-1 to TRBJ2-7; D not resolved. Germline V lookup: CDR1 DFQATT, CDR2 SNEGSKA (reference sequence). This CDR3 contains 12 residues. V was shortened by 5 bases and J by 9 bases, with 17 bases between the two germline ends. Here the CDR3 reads CSASDNPPRQYF. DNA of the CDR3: TGCAGTGCTTCCGACAACCCCCCTCGGCAGTACTTC.

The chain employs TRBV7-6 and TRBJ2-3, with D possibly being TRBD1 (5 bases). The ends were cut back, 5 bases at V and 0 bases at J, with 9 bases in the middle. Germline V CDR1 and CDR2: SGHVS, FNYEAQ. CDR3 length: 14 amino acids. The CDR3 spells CASSDGHSTDTQYF. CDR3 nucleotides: TGTGCCAGCAGCGACGGACATAGCACAGATACGCAGTATTTT.

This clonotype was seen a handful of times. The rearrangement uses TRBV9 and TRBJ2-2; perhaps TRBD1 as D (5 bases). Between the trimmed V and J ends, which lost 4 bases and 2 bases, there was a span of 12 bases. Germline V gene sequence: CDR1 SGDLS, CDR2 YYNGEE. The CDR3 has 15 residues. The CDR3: CASSPRRANTGELFF. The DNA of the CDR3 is TGTGCCAGCAGCCCCCGCAGGGCTAACACCGGGGAGCTGTTTTTT.

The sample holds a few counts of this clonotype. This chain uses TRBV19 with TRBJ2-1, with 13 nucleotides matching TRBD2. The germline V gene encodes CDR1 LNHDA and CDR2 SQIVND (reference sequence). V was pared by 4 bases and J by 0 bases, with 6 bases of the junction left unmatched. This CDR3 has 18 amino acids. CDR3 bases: TGTGCCAGTAGTAAAGGACTAGCGGGGGCTAGCTCCTACAATGAGCAGTTCTTC. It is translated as CASSKGLAGASSYNEQFF.